Each of the 13 T cell receptor beta chains below was sequenced from the same sample in a study of blood T cell repertoires in COVID-19. The method was immunoSEQ multiplex PCR; TCRdb's version includes in-frame clones alone and lacks a portion of them. The sample shows about 150,000 clones, around 84% of them seen only once. The sample taken for sequencing was peripheral blood. These receptors came from a man older than 75 with acute or convalescent COVID-19.

J is TRBJ1-1 and V is TRBV2, with 7 nucleotides matching TRBD1. CDR3 size: 14 residues. In germline, CDR1 is SNHLY, CDR2 FYNNEI. V gave up 4 bases and J gave up 1 base; unmatched junction bases: 3. This CDR3 reads CASSVGQKNTEAFF. The DNA of the CDR3 is TGTGCCAGCAGTGTGGGACAGAAGAACACTGAAGCTTTCTTT.

The J gene is TRBJ1-6, the V gene TRBV3-1 (or the pseudogene TRBV3-2); 8 nucleotides line up with TRBD1. Germline V gives CDR1 LGHDT, CDR2 YNNKEL (reference sequence). The CDR3 has 13 residues. V shed 5 bases and J 13 bases; nucleotides not matched to a gene: 7. The CDR3 region has the DNA TGTGCCAGCAGCTCGACAGGGGAGGGGCCCCTCCACTTT. Amino acid sequence: CASSSTGEGPLHF.

Turning to this clone: Other nucleotide sequences from this sample produce the same CDR3. The genes are TRBV9 and TRBJ1-1; D is unclear. The V gene lost 3 bases and the J gene lost 0 bases, with 6 bases spanning the gap. CDR3 size: 13 residues. Per the germline V gene, CDR1 is SGDLS and CDR2 is YYNGEE. This CDR3 reads CASSAQMNTEAFF. In nucleotides, the CDR3 is TGTGCCAGCAGCGCGCAGATGAACACTGAAGCTTTCTTT.

In its sample, this clone was seen once. The chain has TRBV29-1 and TRBJ1-2; D not resolved. The V and J ends lost 1 base and 1 base respectively, with 7 bases between them. Germline loops: CDR1 SQVTM, CDR2 ANQGSEA. This CDR3 region has 13 residues. CDR3 loop: CSVEGGLNYGYTF. Here the CDR3 DNA reads TGCAGCGTTGAAGGAGGCCTTAACTATGGCTACACCTTC.

The chain combines TRBV7-3 with TRBJ2-5; 7 bases fit TRBD1. From germline, CDR1 is SGHTA and CDR2 FQGTGA. There are 13 residues in the CDR3. J gave up 6 bases and V 4 bases, and 5 bases lay outside the gene matches. The CDR3 protein is CASSYNRGQTQYF. In DNA form, the CDR3 reads TGTGCCAGCAGCTACAACAGGGGCCAGACCCAGTACTTC.

This rearrangement joins TRBV28 to TRBJ1-1; D unresolved. V gave up 6 bases and J gave up 0 bases, with 11 bases separating them. CDR3 length: 14 residues. Germline V lookup: CDR1 MDHEN, CDR2 SYDVKM. CDR3 loop: CASSLPGLNTEAFF. DNA of the CDR3: TGTGCCAGCAGCCTACCCGGTTTGAACACTGAAGCTTTCTTT.

The chain has TRBV5-6 and TRBJ1-2, with D possibly being TRBD1 (6 bases). The V gene lost 0 bases and the J gene lost 8 bases, with 14 bases spanning the gap. Germline lookup yields CDR1 SGHDT and CDR2 YYEEEE. The CDR3 sequence is 14 residues long. The CDR3 here is CASSLATGIEGYTF. The CDR3 region has the DNA TGTGCCAGCAGCTTGGCTACAGGGATTGAAGGCTACACCTTC.

Concerning this clone itself: One end of the junction is discordant with germline, which a read error may explain. V usage is TRBV6-1 and J usage is TRBJ2-5; D may be TRBD1 (6 bases). From germline, CDR1 is MNHNS and CDR2 SASEGT. The CDR3 loop spans 16 amino acids. DNA of the CDR3: TGTGCCAGCAGGGAAGCAGGGGCGAGGTACCAAGAGACCCAGTACTTC. This sequence encodes CASREAGARYQETQYF.

The CDR3 nucleotides are TGTGCCAGCAGTCAGGGACAGGATGTAGCAGATACGCAGTATTTT. Protein sequence: CASSQGQDVADTQYF. This chain joins TRBV6-5 and TRBJ2-3, with 8 bases identical to TRBD1. Germline V gives CDR1 MNHEY, CDR2 SVGAGI. This CDR3 has 15 residues. V lost 5 bases to trimming and J lost 4 bases; unmatched junction nucleotides: 8.

The chain combines TRBV29-1 with TRBJ2-5, with 9 bases that match TRBD2. The germline V gene encodes CDR1 SQVTM and CDR2 ANQGSEA. This CDR3 contains 14 residues. V gave up 4 bases and J gave up 1 base; unmatched junction bases: 4. CDR3 amino acids: CSVVLAGSQETQYF. CDR3 in DNA: TGCAGCGTTGTTCTAGCGGGGTCCCAAGAGACCCAGTACTTC.

This chain links TRBV9 with TRBJ2-1, with 14 nucleotides matching TRBD2. Germline V lookup: CDR1 SGDLS, CDR2 YYNGEE. CDR3 length: 18 amino acids. V was pared by 4 bases and J by 1 base, with 7 bases of the junction left unmatched. The CDR3 DNA follows: TGTGCCAGCAGCCCCAGACTAGCGGGGGGGGTATCCTACAATGAGCAGTTCTTC. As protein: CASSPRLAGGVSYNEQFF.

The V gene is TRBV5-1, the J gene TRBJ2-1, with 9 bases aligning to TRBD2. Germline lookup yields CDR1 SGHRS and CDR2 YFSETQ. Germline trimming cut 3 bases from V and 9 bases from J; bases unmatched to any gene: 10. The CDR3 length is 15 residues. The CDR3 reads CASSWAGGGAFEQFF. The CDR3 nucleotides are TGCGCCAGCAGCTGGGCCGGCGGGGGGGCGTTTGAGCAGTTCTTC.

The chain couples TRBV29-1 to TRBJ1-4; possibly TRBD1 for D (5 bases). With 6 bases removed from V and 0 bases from J, the gap between germline ends came to 8 bases. The CDR3 has 13 residues. Per germline, CDR1 SQVTM and CDR2 ANQGSEA. As DNA, the CDR3 is TGCAGCGTGGGGGGGTCAACTAATGAAAAACTGTTTTTT. Protein product: CSVGGSTNEKLFF.